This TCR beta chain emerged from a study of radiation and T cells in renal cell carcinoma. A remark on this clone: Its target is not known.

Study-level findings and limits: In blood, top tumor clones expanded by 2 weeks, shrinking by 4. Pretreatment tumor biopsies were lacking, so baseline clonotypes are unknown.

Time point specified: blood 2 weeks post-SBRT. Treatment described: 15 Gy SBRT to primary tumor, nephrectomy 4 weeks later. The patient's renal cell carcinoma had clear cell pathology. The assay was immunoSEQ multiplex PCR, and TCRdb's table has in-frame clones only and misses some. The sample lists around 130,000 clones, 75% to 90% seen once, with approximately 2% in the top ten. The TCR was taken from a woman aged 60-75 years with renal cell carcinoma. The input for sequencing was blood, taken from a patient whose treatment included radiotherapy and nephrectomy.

The CDR3 DNA follows: TGTGCCATCAGTGCATCGCAGTCGAGGGAGCAGTACTTC. Its translation is CAISASQSREQYF. The rearrangement links TRBV10-3 to TRBJ2-7, with D uncertain. This CDR3 is 13 amino acids long. V lost 4 bases and J lost 7, with 14 bases in between. Per germline, CDR1 ENHRY and CDR2 SYGVKD.